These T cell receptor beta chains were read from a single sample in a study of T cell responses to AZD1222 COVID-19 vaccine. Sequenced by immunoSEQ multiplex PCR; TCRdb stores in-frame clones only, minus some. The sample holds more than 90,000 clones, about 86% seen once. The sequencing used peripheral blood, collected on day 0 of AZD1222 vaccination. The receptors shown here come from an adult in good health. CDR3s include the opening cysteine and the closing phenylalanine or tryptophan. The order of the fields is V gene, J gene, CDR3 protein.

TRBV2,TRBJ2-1,CASRYPRLRESSYNEQFF
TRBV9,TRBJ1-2,CASSVSTGMVTF
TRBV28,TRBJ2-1,CASSLPTTVGYNEQFF
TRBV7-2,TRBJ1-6,CASRSDRGSYNSPLHF
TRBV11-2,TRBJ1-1,CASSLMTLSGTEAFF
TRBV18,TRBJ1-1,CASSPPGDSSEAFF
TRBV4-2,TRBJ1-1,CASSLEDLNTEAFF
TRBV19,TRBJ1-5,CASSNYGQPQHF
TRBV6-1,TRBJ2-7,CASSEVGLALGGQYF
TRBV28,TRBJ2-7,CASSFGRQTHEQYF
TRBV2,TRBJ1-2,CASSEVPQTDGYTF
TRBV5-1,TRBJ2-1,CASRRRGDSYNEQFF
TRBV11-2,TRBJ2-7,CASSLVAAASYEQYF
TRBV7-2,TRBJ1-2,CASSSQGANGYTF
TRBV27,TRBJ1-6,CASRGQSSYNSPLHF
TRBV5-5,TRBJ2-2,CASSLIIDTGELFF
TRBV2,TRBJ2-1,CASSPTSGLYNEQFF
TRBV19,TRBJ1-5,CASSFGTEWQPQHF
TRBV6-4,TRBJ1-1,CASSQRGSTEAFF
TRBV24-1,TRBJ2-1,CATSDRAGDGNNEQFF
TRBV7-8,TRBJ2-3,CASSLRRFGATDTQYF
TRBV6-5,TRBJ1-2,CASSLQQNYGYTF
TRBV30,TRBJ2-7,CAWIRPGQGRYEQYF
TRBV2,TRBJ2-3,CASSEEEAMSTDTQYF
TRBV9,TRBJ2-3,CASSVETVPQYF
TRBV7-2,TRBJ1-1,CASSARQGGNTEAFF
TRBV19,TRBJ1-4,CASGVDQGWEKLFF
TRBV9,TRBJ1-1,CASSVGEMYTEAFF
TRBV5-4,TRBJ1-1,CASSSTGLANTEAFF
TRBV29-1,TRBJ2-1,CSVGAGRNNEQFF
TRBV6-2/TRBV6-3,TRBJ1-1,CASSYVLGGVEDTEAFF